This T cell receptor (beta chain) was sequenced for a study of shared clonotypes between healthy human individuals. Study details: Each donor contributed plates that comprised three CD4 naive, three CD4 memory, two CD8 naive and one CD8 memory. General observations from the study: Non-shared clonotypes were found to have lower generation probabilities than the clonotypes that were shared by all four of the sorted-subset donors. Several donors held 5% to 5.5% of naive CD4 clonotypes in common.

CDR1 SGHVS and CDR2 FNYEAQ come from the germline V gene. The CDR3 is made up of 15 amino acids. Trimming removed 0 bases from V and 9 bases from J; junction bases left unmatched: 7. Here immunoSEQ multiplex PCR was the method, and the copy in TCRdb shows in-frame clones only, minus some. The sample lists some 1.5 million clones, 95% to 97% occurring once. A CD45RA+ naive subset and a CD45RA-negative memory subset were split from CD4+ cells. As for this clone: Its cognate antigen is unknown.

Input material: naive CD4+ T cells sorted from blood. As for subset: CD45RA+ positively selected. The receptor's source is a man aged 25 to 45 in good health. The rearrangement uses TRBV7-6 and TRBJ2-3; 9 bases are a match to TRBD2. The CDR3 loop is CASSLAPRAGGTQYF. The CDR3 DNA sequence: TGTGCCAGCAGCTTAGCACCCCGAGCGGGAGGAACGCAGTATTTT.